Only a few counts were recorded for the clone carrying this TCR beta chain. This sample stems from a study of beta chain features in type 1 diabetes. The ends were cut back, 2 bases at V and 5 bases at J, with 21 bases in the middle. This CDR3 spans 18 amino acids. Germline values: CDR1 MNHEY, CDR2 SMNVEV (reference sequence). Sequenced material consisted of expressed TCRB transcripts (all of the isolated RNA was reverse transcribed). Sequencing used immunoSEQ multiplex PCR; TCRdb keeps in-frame clones, though not all of them. Among around 140,000 clones, around 9.3% were seen once, and the ten largest hold about 1.3%.

This TCR was recovered from a man between 18 and 35 years old in good health. The material sequenced was naive CD4+ T cells from blood. The chain couples TRBV27 to TRBJ2-2; maybe TRBD1 (6 bases). In DNA, the CDR3 is TGTGCCAGCAGTTTAGGGGGCAGGGAAATCCAGAGGACCGGGGAGCTGTTTTTT. It codes for CASSLGGREIQRTGELFF.